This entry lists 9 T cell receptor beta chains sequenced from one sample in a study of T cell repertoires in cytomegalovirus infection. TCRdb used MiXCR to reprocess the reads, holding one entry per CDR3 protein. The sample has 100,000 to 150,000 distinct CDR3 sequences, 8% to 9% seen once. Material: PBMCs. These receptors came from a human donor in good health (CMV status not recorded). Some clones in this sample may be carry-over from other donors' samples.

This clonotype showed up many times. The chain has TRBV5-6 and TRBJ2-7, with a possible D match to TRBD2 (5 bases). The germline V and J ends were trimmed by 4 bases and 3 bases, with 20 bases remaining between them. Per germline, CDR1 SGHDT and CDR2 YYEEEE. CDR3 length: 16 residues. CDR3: CASSRRRTARDYEQYF. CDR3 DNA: TGTGCCAGCAGCAGGAGAAGGACGGCCCGGGACTACGAGCAGTACTTC.

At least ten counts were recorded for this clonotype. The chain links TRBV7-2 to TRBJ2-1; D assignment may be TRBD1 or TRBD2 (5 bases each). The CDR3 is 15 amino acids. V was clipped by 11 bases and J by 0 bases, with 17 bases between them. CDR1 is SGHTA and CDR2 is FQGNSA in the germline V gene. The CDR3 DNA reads TGTGCCGTAGGGTTGATTGGGGGCTCCTACAATGAGCAGTTCTTC. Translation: CAVGLIGGSYNEQFF.

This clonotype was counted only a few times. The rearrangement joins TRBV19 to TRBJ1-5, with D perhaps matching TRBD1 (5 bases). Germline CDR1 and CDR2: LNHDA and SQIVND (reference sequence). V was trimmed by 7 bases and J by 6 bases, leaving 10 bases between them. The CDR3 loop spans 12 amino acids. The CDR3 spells CASKLGGQPQHF. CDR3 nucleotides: TGTGCCAGTAAGTTGGGGGGTCAGCCCCAGCATTTT.

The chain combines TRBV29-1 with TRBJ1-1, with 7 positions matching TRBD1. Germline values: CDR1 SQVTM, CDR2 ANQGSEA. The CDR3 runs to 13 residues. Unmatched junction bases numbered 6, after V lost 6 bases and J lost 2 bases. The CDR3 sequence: CSVRTGANTEAFF. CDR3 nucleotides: TGCAGCGTGAGGACAGGAGCTAACACTGAAGCTTTCTTT.

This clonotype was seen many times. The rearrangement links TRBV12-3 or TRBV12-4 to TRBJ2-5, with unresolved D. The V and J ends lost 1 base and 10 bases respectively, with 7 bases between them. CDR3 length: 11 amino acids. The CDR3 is CASSLDRVQYF. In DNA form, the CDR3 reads TGTGCCAGCAGTTTAGACCGGGTCCAGTACTTC.

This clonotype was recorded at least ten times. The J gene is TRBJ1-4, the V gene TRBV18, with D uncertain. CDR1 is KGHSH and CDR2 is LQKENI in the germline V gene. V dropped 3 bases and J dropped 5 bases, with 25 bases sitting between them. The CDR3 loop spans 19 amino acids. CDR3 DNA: TGTGCCAGCTCACCGTCGACGCGCGCTGGCTCAGGCCGGAATGAAAAACTGTTTTTT. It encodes CASSPSTRAGSGRNEKLFF.

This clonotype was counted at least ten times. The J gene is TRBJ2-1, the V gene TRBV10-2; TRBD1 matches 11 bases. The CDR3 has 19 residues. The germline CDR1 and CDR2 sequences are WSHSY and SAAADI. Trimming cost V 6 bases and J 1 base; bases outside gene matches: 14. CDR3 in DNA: TGCGCCAGCAGCAACCACGGACAGGGGGCTATTCGGTCCTACAATGAGCAGTTCTTC. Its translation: CASSNHGQGAIRSYNEQFF.

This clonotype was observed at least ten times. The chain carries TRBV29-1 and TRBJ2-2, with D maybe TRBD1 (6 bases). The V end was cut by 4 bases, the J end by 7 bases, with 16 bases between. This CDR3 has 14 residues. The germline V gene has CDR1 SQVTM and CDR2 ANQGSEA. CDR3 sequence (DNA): TGCAGCGTTGCAATCGGAAGACAGGTCGGGGAGCTGTTTTTT. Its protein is CSVAIGRQVGELFF.

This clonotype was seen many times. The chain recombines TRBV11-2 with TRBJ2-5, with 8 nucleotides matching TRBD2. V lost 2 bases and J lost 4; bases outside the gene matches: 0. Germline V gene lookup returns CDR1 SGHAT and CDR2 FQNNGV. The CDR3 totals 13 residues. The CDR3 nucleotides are TGTGCCAGCAGCTTAAGCGGGGGAGAGACCCAGTACTTC. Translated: CASSLSGGETQYF. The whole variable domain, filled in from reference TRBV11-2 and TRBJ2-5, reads EAGVAQSPRYKIIEKRQSVAFWCNPISGHATLYWYQQILGQGPKLLIQFQNNGVVDDSQLPKDRFSAERLKGVDSTLKIQPAKLEDSAVYLCASSLSGGETQYFGPGTRLLVL.